This TCR beta chain is from a study of response to subunit inactivated influenza vaccine. Broader study findings: Authors suggested few new T cells are recruited by each seasonal influenza vaccination.

A single record per CDR3 protein comes from TCRdb applying MiXCR to the RT-PCR reads. The table records some 190,000 distinct CDR3 sequences, under 15% of them present only once. V lost 1 base, J lost 1 base, and 5 bases stayed unmatched. The CDR3 length is 15 residues. The germline gives CDR1 SGHDT, CDR2 YYEEEE. Of note for this clonotype: Its specificity is unknown.

The specimen was CD8+ T cells sorted from PBMCs, collected roughly 5 days after vaccination. V usage is TRBV5-6 and J usage is TRBJ2-7; the match to TRBD1 covers 7 bases. This clonotype was sampled from a man aged 45-60 years who received an inactivated influenza vaccine. The CDR3 spells CASSLKGGQSYEQYF. Here the CDR3 DNA reads TGTGCCAGCAGCTTGAAAGGGGGACAGTCCTACGAGCAGTACTTC.